The source of this TCR beta chain is a study of cytomegalovirus exposure and HLA in healthy donors. Germline CDR1 and CDR2: WNHNN and SYGVQD (reference sequence). Trimming took 4 bases from V and 3 from J, leaving 7 bases between them. This CDR3 has 13 residues. The data were produced by immunoSEQ multiplex PCR, yet TCRdb's version contains in-frame clones alone and is incomplete. The sample yields 100,000 to 150,000 clones, roughly nine tenths seen once. V is TRBV10-1 and J is TRBJ2-1; D is unclear. The origin of this receptor is a woman aged 18 to 35 in good health and CMV-seronegative. Material: PBMCs. CDR3 coding DNA: TGCGCCAGCAGTGGTACCGGCTACAATGAGCAGTTCTTC. Translating it yields CASSGTGYNEQFF.